The T cell receptor beta chain described here comes from a study of cytomegalovirus exposure and HLA in healthy donors. This clone has a handful of counts. Vbeta (60) and Jbeta (13) primers were used in the PCR. Profiling relied on immunoSEQ multiplex PCR, and the TCRdb table lists in-frame clones only, not all of them. The sample lists some 110,000 clones, roughly 83% seen once, with 3.5% to 4.5% in the top ten. Unmatched junction bases numbered 13, after V lost 5 bases and J lost 5 bases. There are 16 residues in the CDR3. Germline V gene data show CDR1 as SEHNR and CDR2 as FQNEAQ (reference sequence).

The sample was PBMCs. V usage is TRBV7-9 and J usage is TRBJ2-5, with 8 bases matching TRBD2. The TCR was taken from a man aged 30-40 years in good health and CMV-seropositive. CDR3 protein: CASSPKTGLDEETQYF. CDR3 in DNA: TGTGCCAGCAGCCCAAAAACGGGACTAGACGAGGAGACCCAGTACTTC.